A selection of T cell receptor beta chains follows, all from one sample in a study of blood T cell repertoires in COVID-19. This table comes from immunoSEQ multiplex PCR, and its TCRdb copy is limited to in-frame clones, with some not included. The repertoire holds 100,000 to 150,000 clones, with 85% to 90% as singletons. Sequences were obtained from peripheral blood. The receptors were sampled from a man aged 55 to 70 with COVID-19, enrolled during active disease. The CDR3 runs from the conserved cysteine through the conserved F or W. The D gene is left open where the match is weak. Clone size appears in some rows only: once, few, many, or a class for an expanded clone.

CASSEERRSNEKLFF,TGTGCCAGCAGTGAAGAGAGGAGGAGTAATGAAAAACTGTTTTTT,TRBV2,few,.,TRBJ1-4
CASSLATGWNTEAFF,TGTGCCAGCAGCTTAGCGACAGGGTGGAACACTGAAGCTTTCTTT,TRBV7-2,.,TRBD1,TRBJ1-1
CASKRTGDTGELFF,TGTGCCAGCAAACGGACAGGGGACACCGGGGAGCTGTTTTTT,TRBV6-5,.,TRBD1,TRBJ2-2
CASSGTGAGEKLFF,TGTGCCAGCAGCGGGACAGGGGCGGGTGAAAAACTGTTTTTT,TRBV9,.,TRBD1,TRBJ1-4
CASSLQAGPRGYTF,TGTGCCAGCAGCTTACAGGCGGGGCCTCGAGGCTACACCTTC,TRBV7-2,once,.,TRBJ1-2
CASSLAAGGNTIYF,TGCGCCAGCAGCTTGGCCGCAGGGGGAAACACCATATATTTT,TRBV5-1,.,.,TRBJ1-3
CASSDLGGGRQAFF,TGTGCCAGCAGTGATCTCGGGGGGGGGCGGCAAGCTTTCTTT,TRBV6-1,.,.,TRBJ1-1
CASTSGGGTQHF,TGTGCCAGCACCTCCGGGGGGGGGACCCAGCATTTT,TRBV5-8,.,.,TRBJ1-5
CASSTGTSGGEETQYF,TGCGCCAGCAGCACCGGGACTAGCGGGGGGGAGGAGACCCAGTACTTC,TRBV5-1,.,TRBD2,TRBJ2-5
CASSLGGGGAVYEQYF,TGTGCCAGCAGCTTAGGAGGCGGGGGGGCCGTTTACGAGCAGTACTTC,TRBV7-2,.,TRBD2,TRBJ2-7
CASSQGLQAGAQYF,TGCGCCAGCAGCCAAGGGCTTCAGGCCGGGGCCCAGTACTTC,TRBV4-3,.,.,TRBJ2-5
CASSLITGTGIVYGYTF,TGTGCCAGCAGTTTAATAACCGGGACAGGGATCGTCTATGGCTACACCTTC,TRBV27,.,TRBD1,TRBJ1-2
CASSLLGTGLTSTGNTIYF,TGTGCCAGCAGCCTCCTAGGTACAGGGCTTACCTCAACTGGAAACACCATATATTTT,TRBV9,.,.,TRBJ1-3
CASSLERTQPQHF,TGTGCCAGCAGCTTAGAGAGAACTCAGCCCCAGCATTTT,TRBV7-2,.,.,TRBJ1-5
CASSGAAKAFF,TGTGCCAGCTCAGGGGCCGCTAAAGCTTTCTTT,TRBV28,.,.,TRBJ1-1
CASSYAGTGRQETQYF,TGTGCCAGCAGTTACGCGGGGACAGGGCGCCAAGAGACCCAGTACTTC,TRBV6-6,.,TRBD1,TRBJ2-5
CASSLAGELEPQHF,TGTGCCAGCAGTTTGGCGGGGGAGCTGGAGCCCCAGCATTTT,TRBV28,.,.,TRBJ1-5
CASTPDTLAKNIQYF,TGTGCCAGTACCCCGGACACCCTAGCCAAAAACATTCAGTACTTC,TRBV19,.,.,TRBJ2-4
CASSLNRGVYEQYF,TGTGCCAGCAGCCTCAACCGGGGGGTTTACGAGCAGTACTTC,TRBV4-2,.,TRBD2,TRBJ2-7
CASSLGVGTVHNQPQHF,TGTGCCAGCAGCTTAGGGGTCGGGACAGTCCACAATCAGCCCCAGCATTTT,TRBV7-8,.,TRBD1,TRBJ1-5
CASSAHRGQGTEAFF,TGTGCCAGTAGTGCTCACAGGGGGCAGGGCACTGAAGCTTTCTTT,TRBV19,once,TRBD1,TRBJ1-1
CSASSSGGHRDTQYF,TGCAGTGCTAGTTCTAGCGGGGGGCACCGGGATACGCAGTATTTT,TRBV20-1,.,TRBD2,TRBJ2-3
CASTHKGQGAGELFF,TGTGCCAGCACACATAAGGGACAGGGGGCCGGGGAGCTGTTTTTT,TRBV5-6,.,TRBD1,TRBJ2-2
CASSETRTRENNEQFF,TGTGCCAGCAGTGAAACAAGGACACGGGAGAACAATGAGCAGTTCTTC,TRBV25-1,.,.,TRBJ2-1
CASSRTRQTWEKLFF,TGTGCCAGCAGCCGCACCCGACAGACTTGGGAAAAACTGTTTTTT,TRBV11-2,.,.,TRBJ1-4
CASKTGGTGGYEQYF,TGTGCCAGCAAGACGGGGGGTACAGGGGGCTACGAGCAGTACTTC,TRBV6-5,.,.,TRBJ2-7
CASRGSNQPQHF,TGCGCCAGTCGCGGGAGCAATCAGCCCCAGCATTTT,TRBV10-2,once,.,TRBJ1-5
CASSQQGSSGNTIYF,TGTGCCAGCAGCCAACAGGGAAGCTCTGGAAACACCATATATTTT,TRBV4-2,once,.,TRBJ1-3
CASSYNIQGGDTQYF,TGTGCCAGCAGCTACAACATTCAGGGAGGAGATACGCAGTATTTT,TRBV5-5,.,.,TRBJ2-3
CSVGGQEAFF,TGCAGCGTTGGAGGACAGGAAGCTTTCTTT,TRBV29-1,.,.,TRBJ1-1
CASSLGQQGYQPQHF,TGTGCCAGCTCACTAGGACAGCAAGGGTATCAGCCCCAGCATTTT,TRBV18,.,.,TRBJ1-5
CASSPSQGASGTEAFF,TGTGCCAGCTCACCCTCACAGGGGGCATCTGGCACTGAAGCTTTCTTT,TRBV18,.,TRBD1,TRBJ1-1
CASSVEGLASTDTQYF,TGTGCCAGCAGCGTAGAGGGGCTAGCGAGCACAGATACGCAGTATTTT,TRBV9,.,.,TRBJ2-3
CASGGRTGAGANVLTF,TGTGCTAGTGGTGGAAGAACAGGGGCTGGGGCCAACGTCCTGACTTTC,TRBV12-5,.,TRBD1,TRBJ2-6
CASSQDKGLAGSTYEQYF,TGTGCCAGCAGCCAAGACAAGGGCCTAGCGGGGTCTACCTACGAGCAGTACTTC,TRBV3-1/TRBV3-2,.,TRBD2,TRBJ2-7
CASSLRRGDNYGYTF,TGCGCCAGCAGCCTCCGACGGGGGGATAACTATGGCTACACCTTC,TRBV4-3,.,.,TRBJ1-2
CASSQDEAGGPDTQYF,TGTGCCAGCAGCCAAGACGAGGCGGGGGGGCCGGATACGCAGTATTTT,TRBV4-2,.,TRBD2,TRBJ2-3
CASSNLQGAGNTIYF,TGTGCCAGCAGTAACTTACAGGGGGCTGGAAACACCATATATTTT,TRBV28,.,TRBD1,TRBJ1-3
CASSEDRGRVQYF,TGTGCCAGCAGCGAGGACAGGGGGAGGGTGCAGTACTTC,TRBV5-4,.,TRBD1,TRBJ2-7
CASSLDSYYGYTF,TGTGCCAGCAGCTTGGACTCATACTATGGCTACACCTTC,TRBV5-4,.,.,TRBJ1-2
CASSRTSADTQYF,TGTGCCAGCAGTCGGACTAGCGCGGATACGCAGTATTTT,TRBV6-5,.,TRBD2,TRBJ2-3
CASSLWTFNEQFF,TGTGCCAGCAGCTTATGGACTTTCAATGAGCAGTTCTTC,TRBV11-2,.,.,TRBJ2-1
CASSVGTDSALIYGYTF,TGTGCCAGCAGCGTAGGCACGGACAGTGCCCTCATCTATGGCTACACCTTC,TRBV9,.,.,TRBJ1-2
CASARTRGYGYTF,TGTGCCAGCGCGCGGACCCGGGGCTATGGCTACACCTTC,TRBV6-5,.,.,TRBJ1-2